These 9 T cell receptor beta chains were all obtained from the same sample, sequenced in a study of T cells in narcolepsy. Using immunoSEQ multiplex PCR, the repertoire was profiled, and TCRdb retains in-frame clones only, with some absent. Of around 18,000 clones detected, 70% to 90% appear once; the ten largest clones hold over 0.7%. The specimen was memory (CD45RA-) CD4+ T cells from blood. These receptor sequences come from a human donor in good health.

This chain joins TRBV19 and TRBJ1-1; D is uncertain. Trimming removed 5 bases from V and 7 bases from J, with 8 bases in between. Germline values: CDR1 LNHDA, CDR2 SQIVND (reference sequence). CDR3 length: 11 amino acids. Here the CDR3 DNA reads TGTGCCAGTAGTCTTCAGCTTGAAGCTTTCTTT. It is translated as CASSLQLEAFF.

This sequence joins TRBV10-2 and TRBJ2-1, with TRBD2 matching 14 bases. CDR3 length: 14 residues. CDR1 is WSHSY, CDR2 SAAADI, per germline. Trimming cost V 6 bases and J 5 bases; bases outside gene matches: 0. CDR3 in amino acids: CASRGLAGDNEQFF. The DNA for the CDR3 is TGCGCCAGCAGGGGACTAGCGGGGGACAATGAGCAGTTCTTC.

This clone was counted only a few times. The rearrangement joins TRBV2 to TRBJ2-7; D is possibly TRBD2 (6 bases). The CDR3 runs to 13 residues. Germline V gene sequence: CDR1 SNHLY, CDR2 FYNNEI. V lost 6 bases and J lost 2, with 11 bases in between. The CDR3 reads CASSGDSTYEQYF. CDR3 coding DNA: TGTGCCAGCAGCGGGGACTCTACCTACGAGCAGTACTTC.

For the CDR3, the DNA is TGTGCTAGTAGGGGGATAACAGGGGACACCGGGGAGCTGTTTTTT. Encoded protein: CASRGITGDTGELFF. The chain combines TRBV12-5 with TRBJ2-2; 7 positions match TRBD1. The germline gives CDR1 LGHNT, CDR2 FRNRAP. The trim removed 8 bases at V and 3 bases at J, leaving 9 bases unmatched. The CDR3 is 15 amino acids.

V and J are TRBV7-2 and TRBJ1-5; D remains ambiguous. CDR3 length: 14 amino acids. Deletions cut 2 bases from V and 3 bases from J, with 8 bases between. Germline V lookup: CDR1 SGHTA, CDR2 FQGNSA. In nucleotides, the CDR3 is TGTGCCAGCAGCTTAACGGCATCCAATCAGCCCCAGCATTTT. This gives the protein CASSLTASNQPQHF.

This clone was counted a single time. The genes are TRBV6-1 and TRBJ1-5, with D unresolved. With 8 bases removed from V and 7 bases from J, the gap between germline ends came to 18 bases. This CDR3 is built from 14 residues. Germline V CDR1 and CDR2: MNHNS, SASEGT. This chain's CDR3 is CASSEALAGQPQHF. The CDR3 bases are TGTGCCAGCTCCGAGGCCTTGGCCGGACAGCCCCAGCATTTT.

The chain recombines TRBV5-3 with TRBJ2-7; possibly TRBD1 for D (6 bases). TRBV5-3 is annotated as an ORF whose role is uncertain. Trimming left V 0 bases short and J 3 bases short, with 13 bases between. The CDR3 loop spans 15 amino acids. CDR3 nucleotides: TGTGCCAGAAGCTTGGATCGGACAGATCTCTACGAGCAGTACTTC. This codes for CARSLDRTDLYEQYF.

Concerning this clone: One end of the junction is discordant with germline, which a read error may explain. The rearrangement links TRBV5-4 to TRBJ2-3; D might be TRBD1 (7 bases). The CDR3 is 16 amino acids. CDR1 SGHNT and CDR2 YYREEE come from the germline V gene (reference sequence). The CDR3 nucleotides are TGTGCCAGCAGCCAGGGGGGTCTAGGGAGCACATATACGCAGTATTTT. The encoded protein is CASSQGGLGSTYTQYF.

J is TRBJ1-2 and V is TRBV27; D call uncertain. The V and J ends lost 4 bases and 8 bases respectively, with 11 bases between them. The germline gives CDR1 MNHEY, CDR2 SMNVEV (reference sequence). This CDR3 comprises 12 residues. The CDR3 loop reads CASSSPDGGYTF. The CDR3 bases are TGTGCCAGCAGTTCGCCGGACGGCGGCTACACCTTC.